Below are 9 T cell receptor beta chains sequenced from a single sample in a study of blood T cell repertoires in COVID-19. Method: immunoSEQ multiplex PCR; TCRdb's copy keeps in-frame clones and lacks some. The sample lists about 49,000 clones; around 82% were seen once. The specimen was peripheral blood. The receptors were gathered from a human donor in a cohort sampled during active COVID-19.

The chain links TRBV21-1 to TRBJ2-7; the listed D gene, TRBD1, was not tested against the DNA. TRBV21-1 has pseudogene status. The CDR3 has 15 residues. The CDR3 is CASSKTGGKMGEQYF. The CDR3 region has the DNA TGTGCCAGCAGCAAAACAGGTGGGAAGATGGGCGAGCAGTACTTC.

The chain employs TRBV11-2 and TRBJ2-1, with D possibly being TRBD2 (5 bases). The CDR3 has 14 amino acids. Trimming left V 5 bases short and J 6 bases short, with 14 bases between. Germline V lookup: CDR1 SGHAT, CDR2 FQNNGV. The CDR3 bases are TGTGCCAGCAGCCATGGTCAGGCGGGCAATGAGCAGTTCTTC. Protein sequence: CASSHGQAGNEQFF.

The chain links TRBV5-5 to TRBJ1-1; D unresolved. The CDR3 sequence is 15 residues long. Germline CDR1 reads SGHKS; CDR2 reads YYEKEE (reference sequence). Trimming left V 0 bases short and J 1 base short, with 10 bases between. The CDR3 sequence: CASSLGQIKNTEAFF. CDR3 DNA sequence: TGTGCCAGCAGCTTGGGGCAGATAAAGAACACTGAAGCTTTCTTT. Full variable domain (remainder filled in from reference TRBV5-5 and TRBJ1-1): DAGVTQSPTHLIKTRGQQVTLRCSPISGHKSVSWYQQVLGQGPQFIFQYYEKEERGRGNFPDRFSARQFPNYSSELNVNALLLGDSALYLCASSLGQIKNTEAFFGQGTRLTVV.

The chain recombines TRBV10-3 with TRBJ1-1, with 8 bases matching TRBD1. CDR3 size: 15 residues. The V gene end was trimmed by 5 bases and the J gene end by 0 bases; junction bases not matched to a gene: 5. Germline V gene lookup returns CDR1 ENHRY and CDR2 SYGVKD. CDR3 region: CAISRRDRLNTEAFF. The CDR3 DNA follows: TGTGCCATCAGTCGCCGGGACAGGTTGAACACTGAAGCTTTCTTT.

About this clone itself: The junction departs from germline at one end; a sequencing error may be responsible. The J gene is TRBJ2-7, the V gene TRBV24-1; 8 positions agree with TRBD1. This CDR3 comprises 15 residues. Germline CDR1 reads KGHDR; CDR2 reads SFDVKD. The CDR3 region has the DNA TGTGCCACCAGTGATCCGGGACAGGCTTCCTCCGAGCAGTACTTC. Amino acids: CATSDPGQASSEQYF.

Written as DNA, the CDR3 is TGCAGCGCCGGAGTGGGGCGACAGGACCCCTACGAGCAGTACTTC. Translation: CSAGVGRQDPYEQYF. The rearrangement uses TRBV29-1 and TRBJ2-7, with D possibly TRBD1 on 6 matching bases. The V end was cut by 7 bases, the J end by 2 bases, with 21 bases between. The length of the CDR3 is 15 residues. CDR1 and CDR2 from the germline V gene are SQVTM and ANQGSEA.

This clone was detected a few times. This CDR3 reads CASSELAGVGETQYF. CDR3 in DNA: TGTGCCAGCAGTGAACTAGCGGGAGTAGGAGAGACCCAGTACTTC. The rearrangement joins TRBV6-1 to TRBJ2-5, with 10 nucleotides matching TRBD2. This CDR3 region has 15 residues. Germline values: CDR1 MNHNS, CDR2 SASEGT. V dropped 2 bases and J dropped 4; count of bases not matched to a gene: 4.

The chain couples TRBV4-1 to TRBJ1-2; D unresolved. The CDR3 extends over 14 amino acids. Germline loops: CDR1 MGHRA, CDR2 YSYEKL. V was trimmed by 1 base and J by 4 bases, leaving 10 bases between them. In DNA, the CDR3 is TGCGCCAGCAGCCAAGCCATCCTAGGCTATGGCTACACCTTC. Translation: CASSQAILGYGYTF.

This clone turned up a few times. This chain uses TRBV27 with TRBJ2-7; 9 nucleotides align to TRBD2. V lost 3 bases, J lost 3 bases, and 9 bases stayed unmatched. This CDR3 contains 16 residues. Germline V gene sequence: CDR1 MNHEY, CDR2 SMNVEV (reference sequence). For the CDR3, the DNA is TGTGCCAGCAGTTTTAAGGGCGGGGGGGTATTCTACGAGCAGTACTTC. As protein: CASSFKGGGVFYEQYF.